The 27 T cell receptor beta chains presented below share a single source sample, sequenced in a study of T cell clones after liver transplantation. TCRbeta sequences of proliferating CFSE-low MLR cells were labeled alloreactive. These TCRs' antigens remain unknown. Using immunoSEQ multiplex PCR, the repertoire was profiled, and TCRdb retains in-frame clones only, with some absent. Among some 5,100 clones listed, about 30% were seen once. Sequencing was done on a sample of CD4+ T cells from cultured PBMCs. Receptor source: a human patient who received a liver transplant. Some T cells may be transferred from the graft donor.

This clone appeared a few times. The CDR3: CAINPARWSYEQYF. In nucleotides, the CDR3 is TGTGCCATCAATCCCGCCCGTTGGTCCTACGAGCAGTACTTC. The chain recombines TRBV6-1 with TRBJ2-7; D remains unclear. This CDR3 region has 14 residues. Trimming cost V 10 bases and J 1 base, with 17 bases left between them. Germline V gene lookup returns CDR1 MNHNS and CDR2 SASEGT.

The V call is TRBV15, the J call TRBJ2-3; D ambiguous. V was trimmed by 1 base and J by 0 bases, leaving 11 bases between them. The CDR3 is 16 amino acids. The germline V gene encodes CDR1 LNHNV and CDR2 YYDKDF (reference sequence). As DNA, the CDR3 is TGTGCCACCAGCAGAGGTGAAGTCCGAAGCACAGATACGCAGTATTTT. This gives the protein CATSRGEVRSTDTQYF.

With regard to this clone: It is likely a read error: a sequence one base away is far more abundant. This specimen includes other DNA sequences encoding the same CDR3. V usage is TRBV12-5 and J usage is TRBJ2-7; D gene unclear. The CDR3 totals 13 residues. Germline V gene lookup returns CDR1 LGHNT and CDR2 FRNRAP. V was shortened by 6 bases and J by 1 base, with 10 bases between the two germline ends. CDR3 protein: CASGAGLSYEQYF. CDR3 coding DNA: TGTGCTAGTGGGGCTGGGCTATCCTACGAGCAGTACTTC.

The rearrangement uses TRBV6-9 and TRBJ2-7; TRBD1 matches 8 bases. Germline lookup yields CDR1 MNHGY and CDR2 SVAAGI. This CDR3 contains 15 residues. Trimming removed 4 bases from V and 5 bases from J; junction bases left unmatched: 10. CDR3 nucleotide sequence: TGTGCCAGCAGTTCCGCCGGGACAGGATCGCACGAGCAGTACTTC. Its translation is CASSSAGTGSHEQYF.

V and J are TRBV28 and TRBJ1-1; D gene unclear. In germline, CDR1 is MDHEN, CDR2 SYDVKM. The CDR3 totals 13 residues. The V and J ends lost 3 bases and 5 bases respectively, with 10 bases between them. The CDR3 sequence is CASSFSVGTEAFF. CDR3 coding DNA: TGTGCCAGCAGTTTTTCTGTGGGTACTGAAGCTTTCTTT. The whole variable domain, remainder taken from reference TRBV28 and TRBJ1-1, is DVKVTQSSRYLVKRTGEKVFLECVQDMDHENMFWYRQDPGLGLRLIYFSYDVKMKEKGDIPEGYSVSREKKERFSLILESASTNQTSMYLCASSFSVGTEAFFGQGTRLTVV.

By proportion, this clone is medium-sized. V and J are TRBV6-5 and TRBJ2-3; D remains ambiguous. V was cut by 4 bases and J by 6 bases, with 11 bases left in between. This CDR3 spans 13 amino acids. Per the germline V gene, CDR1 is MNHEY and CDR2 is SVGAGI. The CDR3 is CASSSGFRDTQYF. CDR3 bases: TGTGCCAGCAGTTCGGGTTTTCGGGATACGCAGTATTTT.

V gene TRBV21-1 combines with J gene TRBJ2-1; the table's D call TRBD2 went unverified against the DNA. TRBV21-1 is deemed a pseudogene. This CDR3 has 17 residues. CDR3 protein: CASSQRLATPSDNEQFF. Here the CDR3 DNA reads TGTGCCAGCAGCCAGCGTTTAGCTACACCTTCCGACAATGAGCAGTTCTTC.

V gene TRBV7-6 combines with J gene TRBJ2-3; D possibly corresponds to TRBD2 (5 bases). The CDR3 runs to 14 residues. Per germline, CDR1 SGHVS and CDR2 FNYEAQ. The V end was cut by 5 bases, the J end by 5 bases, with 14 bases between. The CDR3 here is CASSLGGRGDTQYF. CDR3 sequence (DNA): TGTGCCAGCAGCCTGGGCGGCCGGGGAGATACGCAGTATTTT.

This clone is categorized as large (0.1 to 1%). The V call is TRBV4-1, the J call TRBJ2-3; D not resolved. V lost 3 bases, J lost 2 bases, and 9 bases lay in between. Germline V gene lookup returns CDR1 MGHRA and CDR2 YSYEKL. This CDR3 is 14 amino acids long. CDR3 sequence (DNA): TGCGCCAGCAGCCAGGATTCCATCACAGATACGCAGTATTTT. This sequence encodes CASSQDSITDTQYF.

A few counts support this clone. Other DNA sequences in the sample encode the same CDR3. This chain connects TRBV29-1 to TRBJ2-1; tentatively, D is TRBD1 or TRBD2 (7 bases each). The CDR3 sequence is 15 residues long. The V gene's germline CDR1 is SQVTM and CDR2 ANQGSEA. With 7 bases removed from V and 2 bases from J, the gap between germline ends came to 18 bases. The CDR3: CSGGGGQGAYNEQFF. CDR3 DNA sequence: TGCAGCGGGGGAGGGGGCCAGGGGGCCTACAATGAGCAGTTCTTC.

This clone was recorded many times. CDR3 DNA sequence: TGTGCCAGCACCGCCGGGACTAGAAACAATGAGCAGTTCTTC. Translated: CASTAGTRNNEQFF. The chain employs TRBV6-5 and TRBJ2-1; 8 bases agree with TRBD2. Germline-derived CDR1 and CDR2 are MNHEY and SVGAGI. The V gene end was trimmed by 7 bases and the J gene end by 5 bases; junction bases not matched to a gene: 7. CDR3 size: 14 residues.

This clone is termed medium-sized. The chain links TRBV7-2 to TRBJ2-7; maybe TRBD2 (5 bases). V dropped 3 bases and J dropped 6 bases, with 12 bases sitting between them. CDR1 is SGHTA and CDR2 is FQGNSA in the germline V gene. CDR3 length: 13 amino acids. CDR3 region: CASSLTTSLEQYF. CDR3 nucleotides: TGTGCCAGCAGCTTGACTACCTCCCTCGAGCAGTACTTC.

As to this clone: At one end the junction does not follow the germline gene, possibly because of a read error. The CDR3 sequence: CASSLAGGPETQYF. In DNA form, the CDR3 reads TGTGCTAGCAGCTTAGCGGGAGGGCCCGAGACCCAGTACTTC. V and J are TRBV7-7 and TRBJ2-5, with 11 bases identical to TRBD2. The CDR3 has 14 amino acids. Looked up from germline, CDR1 is SSHAT and CDR2 is FNYEAQ (reference sequence).

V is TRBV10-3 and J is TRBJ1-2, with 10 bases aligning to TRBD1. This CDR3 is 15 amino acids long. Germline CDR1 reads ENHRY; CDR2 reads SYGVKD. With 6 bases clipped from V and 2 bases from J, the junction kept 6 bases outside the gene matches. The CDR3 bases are TGTGCCATCAGGCCGGGACAGGGGAGGAACTATGGCTACACCTTC. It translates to CAIRPGQGRNYGYTF.

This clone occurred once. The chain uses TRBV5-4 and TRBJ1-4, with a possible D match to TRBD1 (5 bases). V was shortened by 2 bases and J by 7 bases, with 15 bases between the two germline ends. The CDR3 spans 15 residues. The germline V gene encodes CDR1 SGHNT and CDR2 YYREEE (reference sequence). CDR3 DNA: TGTGCCAGCAGCTTAGTCCAGGGAGGCGGTGAAAAACTGTTTTTT. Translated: CASSLVQGGGEKLFF.

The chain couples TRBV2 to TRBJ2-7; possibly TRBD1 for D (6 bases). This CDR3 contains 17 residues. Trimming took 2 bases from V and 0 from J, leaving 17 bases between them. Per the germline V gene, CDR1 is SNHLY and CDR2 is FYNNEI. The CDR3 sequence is CASSELRGRGFSYEQYF. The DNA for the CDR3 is TGTGCCAGCAGTGAACTACGGGGCAGGGGATTCTCCTACGAGCAGTACTTC.

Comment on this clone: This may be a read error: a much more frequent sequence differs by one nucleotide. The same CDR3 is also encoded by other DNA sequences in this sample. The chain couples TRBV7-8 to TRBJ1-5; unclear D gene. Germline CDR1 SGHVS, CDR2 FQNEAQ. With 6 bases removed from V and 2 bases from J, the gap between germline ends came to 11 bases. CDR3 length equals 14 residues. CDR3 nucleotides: TGTGCCAGCAGTGAGTCGCAGCGCAATCAGCCCCAGCATTTT. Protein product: CASSESQRNQPQHF.

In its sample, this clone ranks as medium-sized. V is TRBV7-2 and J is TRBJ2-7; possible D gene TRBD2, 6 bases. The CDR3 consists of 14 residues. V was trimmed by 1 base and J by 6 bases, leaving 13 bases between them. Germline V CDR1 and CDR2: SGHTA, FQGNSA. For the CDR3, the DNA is TGTGCCAGCAGCTTAGGTCTAGCGAGAAGCGAGCAGTACTTC. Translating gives CASSLGLARSEQYF.

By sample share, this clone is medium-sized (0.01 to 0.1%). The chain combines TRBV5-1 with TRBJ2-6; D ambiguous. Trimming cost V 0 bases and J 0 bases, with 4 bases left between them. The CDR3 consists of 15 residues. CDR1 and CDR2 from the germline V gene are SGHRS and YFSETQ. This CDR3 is CASSLVVSGANVLTF. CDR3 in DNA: TGCGCCAGCAGCTTGGTGGTCTCTGGGGCCAACGTCCTGACTTTC.

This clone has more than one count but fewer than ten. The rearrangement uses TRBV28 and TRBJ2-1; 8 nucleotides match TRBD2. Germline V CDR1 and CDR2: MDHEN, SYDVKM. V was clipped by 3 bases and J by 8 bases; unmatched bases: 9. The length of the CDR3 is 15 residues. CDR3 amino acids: CASSFPGRERHEQFF. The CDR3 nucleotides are TGTGCCAGCAGTTTCCCCGGGAGGGAAAGGCATGAGCAGTTCTTC.

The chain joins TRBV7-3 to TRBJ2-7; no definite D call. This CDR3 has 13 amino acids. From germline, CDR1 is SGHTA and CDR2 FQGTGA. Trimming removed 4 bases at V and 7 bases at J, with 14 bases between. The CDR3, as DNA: TGTGCCAGCAGCTCTACGCCCGGCTTGGAGCAGTACTTC. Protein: CASSSTPGLEQYF.

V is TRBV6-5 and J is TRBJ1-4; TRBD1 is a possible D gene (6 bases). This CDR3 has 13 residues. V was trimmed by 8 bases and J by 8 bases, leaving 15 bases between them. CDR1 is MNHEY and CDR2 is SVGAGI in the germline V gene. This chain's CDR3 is CASGNRVSEKLFF. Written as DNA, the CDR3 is TGTGCCAGCGGGAACAGGGTTAGCGAAAAACTGTTTTTT.

CDR3 sequence (DNA): TGTGCCAGTAGTATCGGGACTATCCCTCAAGAGACCCAGTACTTC. Protein: CASSIGTIPQETQYF. The V gene is TRBV19, the J gene TRBJ2-5; TRBD2 aligns across 7 bases. Germline lookup yields CDR1 LNHDA and CDR2 SQIVND (reference sequence). The CDR3 sequence is 15 residues long. V was pared by 3 bases and J by 2 bases, with 6 bases of the junction left unmatched.

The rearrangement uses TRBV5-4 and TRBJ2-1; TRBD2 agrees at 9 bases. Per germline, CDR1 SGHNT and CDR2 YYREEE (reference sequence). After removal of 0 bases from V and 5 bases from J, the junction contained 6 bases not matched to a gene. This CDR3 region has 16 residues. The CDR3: CASSLGSGRVDNEQFF. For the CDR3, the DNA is TGTGCCAGCAGCTTGGGTAGCGGGAGAGTCGACAATGAGCAGTTCTTC. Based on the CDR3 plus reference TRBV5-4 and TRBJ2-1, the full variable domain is ETGVTQSPTHLIKTRGQQVTLRCSSQSGHNTVSWYQQALGQGPQFIFQYYREEENGRGNFPPRFSGLQFPNYSSELNVNALELDDSALYLCASSLGSGRVDNEQFFGPGTRLTVL.

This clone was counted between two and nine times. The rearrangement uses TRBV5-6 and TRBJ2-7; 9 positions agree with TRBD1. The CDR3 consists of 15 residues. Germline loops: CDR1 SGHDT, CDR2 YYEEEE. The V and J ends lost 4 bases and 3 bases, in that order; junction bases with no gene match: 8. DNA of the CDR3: TGTGCCAGCAGCCCACTCGGGACAGGGCGCTACGAGCAGTACTTC. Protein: CASSPLGTGRYEQYF. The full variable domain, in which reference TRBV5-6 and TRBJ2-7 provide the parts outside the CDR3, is DAGVTQSPTHLIKTRGQQVTLRCSPKSGHDTVSWYQQALGQGPQFIFQYYEEEERQRGNFPDRFSGHQFPNYSSELNVNALLLGDSALYLCASSPLGTGRYEQYFGPGTRLTVT.

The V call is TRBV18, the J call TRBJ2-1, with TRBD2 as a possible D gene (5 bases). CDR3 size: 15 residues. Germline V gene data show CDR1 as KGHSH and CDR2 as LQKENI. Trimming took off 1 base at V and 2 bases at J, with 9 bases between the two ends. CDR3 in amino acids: CASSPQTGTYNEQFF. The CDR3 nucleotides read TGTGCCAGCTCACCACAGACGGGAACCTACAATGAGCAGTTCTTC. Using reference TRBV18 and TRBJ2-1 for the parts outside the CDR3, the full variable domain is NAGVMQNPRHLVRRRGQEARLRCSPMKGHSHVYWYRQLPEEGLKFMVYLQKENIIDESGMPKERFSAEFPKEGPSILRIQQVVRGDSAAYFCASSPQTGTYNEQFFGPGTRLTVL.

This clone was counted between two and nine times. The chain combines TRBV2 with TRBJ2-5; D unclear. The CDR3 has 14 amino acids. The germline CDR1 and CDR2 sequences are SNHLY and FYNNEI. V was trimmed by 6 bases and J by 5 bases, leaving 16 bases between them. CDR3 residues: CASRISHGSETQYF. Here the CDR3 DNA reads TGTGCCAGCAGAATTAGTCACGGTTCGGAGACCCAGTACTTC.